The source of this TCR beta chain is a study of beta chain features in type 1 diabetes. Sequenced material consisted of expressed TCRB transcripts (all of the isolated RNA was reverse transcribed). The repertoire was sequenced with immunoSEQ multiplex PCR; TCRdb's copy has only in-frame clones and lacks some. The sample contains some 150,000 clones, 40% to 55% of which appear only once. This CDR3 region has 14 residues. The V gene end was trimmed by 5 bases and the J gene end by 5 bases; junction bases not matched to a gene: 4. CDR1 is SGHTA and CDR2 is FQGNSA in the germline V gene. This clonotype was sampled from a man aged 18 to 30 in good health. The V and J genes are TRBV7-2 and TRBJ1-4, with 8 bases that match TRBD1. What was sequenced was Tregs from blood. The CDR3 is CASSRTGINEKLFF. The CDR3 DNA is TGTGCCAGCAGCCGGACAGGGATAAATGAAAAACTGTTTTTT.